A selection of T cell receptor beta chains follows, all from one sample in a study of early T cells in non-severe SARS-CoV-2 infection. TCRdb used MiXCR to reprocess the 5' RACE reads, holding one entry per CDR3 protein. Here the sample spans roughly 90,000 distinct CDR3 sequences, around 13% being singletons. Sequencing used whole blood. These receptors originate from an adult who was a healthcare worker with PCR-confirmed SARS-CoV-2 infection or an uninfected control (not recorded which). The CDR3 runs from the conserved cysteine through the conserved F or W. The order of the fields is clone size, V gene, J gene, D gene, CDR3 DNA, CDR3 protein. The D gene is left open where the match is weak. Expanded clones are given a class, and other clones once, few, many or no size at all.

-	TRBV7-2	TRBJ1-3	-	TGTGCCAGCAGCTTACGGATCGGAAACACCATATATTTT	CASSLRIGNTIYF
many	TRBV6-2/TRBV6-3	TRBJ2-7	TRBD2	TGTGCCAGCAGTTCGGGACTAGCACAGAAGGGGCGCGAGCAGTACTTC	CASSSGLAQKGREQYF
many	TRBV12-3/TRBV12-4	TRBJ1-1	-	TGTGCCAGCAGTTTGGGGGCGAACACTGAAGCTTTCTTT	CASSLGANTEAFF
many	TRBV28	TRBJ2-3	-	TGTGCCAGCAGTCTACTAGGACGGAGATATTTT	CASSLLGRRYF
-	TRBV30	TRBJ1-3	-	TGTGCCTGGAGTGTACTGGTAGGGAGCTCCTCTGGAAACACCATATATTTT	CAWSVLVGSSSGNTIYF
few	TRBV5-1	TRBJ2-5	TRBD1	TGCGCCAGCAGCGGGACAGGGGGCAGGGAGACCCAGTACTTC	CASSGTGGRETQYF
few	TRBV6-1	TRBJ2-7	-	TGTGCCAGCAGTGGGGTCGGTAGCGGCTCCTACGAGCAGTACTTC	CASSGVGSGSYEQYF
many	TRBV7-2	TRBJ1-3	-	TGTGCCAGCAGCTTATTTTCCCCTCTTTCGGTCTCTGGAAACACCATATATTTT	CASSLFSPLSVSGNTIYF
-	TRBV7-2	TRBJ1-1	-	TGTGCCAGCAGCGGTTGGGGTTTCCGTACTGAAGCTTTCTTT	CASSGWGFRTEAFF
-	TRBV20-1	TRBJ1-1	-	TGCAGTGCTAGAGATCCGAGGGGTGTGAACACTGAAGCTTTCTTT	CSARDPRGVNTEAFF
few	TRBV27	TRBJ1-2	TRBD1	TGTGCCAGCAGGCCACAGGGGCAAAACTATGGCTACACCTTC	CASRPQGQNYGYTF
few	TRBV25-1	TRBJ1-2	TRBD1	TGTGCCAGCAGTGGCCCAGGGGGAAGCTATGGCTACACCTTC	CASSGPGGSYGYTF
few	TRBV10-1	TRBJ2-3	-	TGCGCCAGCAGTGAATTACGACCCCTCTCGGGGACAGATACGCAGTATTTT	CASSELRPLSGTDTQYF
-	TRBV5-5	TRBJ2-5	-	TGTGCCAGCAGCTTGCAGCCGGACCAAGAGACCCAGTACTTC	CASSLQPDQETQYF
many	TRBV20-1	TRBJ2-7	TRBD2	TGCAGTGCTAGCGATCAGCGGGGGGGCTCCTACGAGCAGTACTTC	CSASDQRGGSYEQYF
few	TRBV6-2/TRBV6-3	TRBJ2-1	-	TGTGCCACCAACAGCAACAATGAGCAGTTCTTC	CATNSNNEQFF
-	TRBV7-2	TRBJ2-3	TRBD2	TGTGCCAGCAGCGTAGGGACTAGCTCCACTTATACGCAGTATTTT	CASSVGTSSTYTQYF
-	TRBV12-3/TRBV12-4	TRBJ2-3	-	TGTGCCAGCACCAACATGGGGGGTCCAGATACGCAGTATTTT	CASTNMGGPDTQYF
many	TRBV27	TRBJ2-1	-	TGTGCCAGCAGTACCTTGCCCTTC	CASSTLPF
few	TRBV5-1	TRBJ1-1	-	TGCGCCAGCAGCTTGGCGGCGGGAAACACTGAAGCTTTCTTT	CASSLAAGNTEAFF